The T cell receptor (beta chain) under discussion was sequenced for a study of blood T cell repertoires in COVID-19. Study-level information: Sample material is recorded as cDNA or gDNA derived from T cells, B-cell-depleted T cells, or PBMCs.

This CDR3 comprises 17 residues. V trimming: 1 base; J trimming: 4 bases; junction bases outside the gene matches: 7. Germline-derived CDR1 and CDR2 are LGHNA and YSLEER. Original processing notes: Amplification with reference gene primers provided the estimates of nucleated cell counts. Clones were sequenced by immunoSEQ multiplex PCR, and TCRdb holds only the in-frame ones, with some missing. That table supplies the V and J calls and clone size; D and trimming were determined from the DNA. The sample has over 95,000 clones; about four fifths are singletons. The chain recombines TRBV4-3 with TRBJ2-3, with 11 bases matching TRBD2. The sequence was collected from a woman in her thirties or forties with acute or convalescent COVID-19. Sequencing was performed on peripheral blood. CDR3 residues: CASSQGPGLAVADTQYF. The CDR3 nucleotides are TGCGCCAGCAGCCAAGGCCCGGGACTAGCGGTCGCAGATACGCAGTATTTT.